This T cell receptor beta chain was recovered during a study of blood T cell repertoires in COVID-19. Looking at the study overall: The United States, Italy and Spain supplied acute and convalescent COVID-19 samples. T cells, B-cell-depleted T cells, or PBMCs supplied cDNA or gDNA.

V dropped 4 bases and J dropped 6; count of bases not matched to a gene: 4. Germline V gives CDR1 SGHDN, CDR2 FVKESK. The CDR3 consists of 13 residues. Sequenced by immunoSEQ multiplex PCR; TCRdb stores in-frame clones only, minus some. The sample holds 290,000 or so clones, approximately 90% seen once. Followed over time, Seattle patients had been enrolled while infection was active. Material for sequencing was peripheral blood. The chain employs TRBV14 and TRBJ1-1, with 8 bases lining up with TRBD1. The sequence was collected from a young woman with COVID-19, enrolled during active disease. This chain's CDR3 is CASSLDRGSEAFF. The CDR3 DNA reads as TGTGCCAGCAGCCTAGACAGGGGTTCTGAAGCTTTCTTT.